This T cell receptor beta chain was sequenced for a study of memory CD4+ T cells and cytomegalovirus serostatus. This CDR3 contains 14 residues. Germline V lookup: CDR1 LGHNA, CDR2 YSLEER. V lost 1 base and J 4 bases, leaving 10 bases between the germline ends. Single viable CD3+CD4+CD8-CD45RO+ cells were sorted as the memory CD4+ T cells. The data were produced by immunoSEQ multiplex PCR, yet TCRdb's version contains in-frame clones alone and is incomplete. Here the sample spans tens of thousands of clones, roughly 79% being singletons. The chain recombines TRBV4-3 with TRBJ2-5; no reliable D call. This TCR came from an adult in good health and CMV-seronegative. Specimen: memory CD4+ T cells from blood. Written as DNA, the CDR3 is TGCGCCAGCAGCCAAGGAGGCCCGGGAGAGACCCAGTACTTC. Protein product: CASSQGGPGETQYF.